Listed below are T cell receptor beta chains from one sample, sequenced in a study of shared T cell receptors in the human thymus. Generated by immunoSEQ multiplex PCR, the TCRdb table keeps only in-frame clones and is missing some. The table has hundreds of thousands of clones, more than 70% seen once. Another study also made use of these data, one on human thymus T cells.

Source material: thymocytes. The origin of the receptors is a boy under two years old with a congenital heart defect. Both conserved end residues are part of each CDR3. Each record gives: clone size, J gene, V gene, D gene, CDR3 DNA, CDR3 protein. The D gene is left open where the match is weak. The size entry is marked missing in some rows and otherwise reads once, few, many or a size class.

NA | TRBJ2-3 | TRBV11-2 | TRBD2 | TGTGCCAGCAGCTTATTTGGGACTAGCGGTAGCACAGATACGCAGTATTTT | CASSLFGTSGSTDTQYF
NA | TRBJ2-7 | TRBV28 | TRBD1 | TGTGCCAGCAGGACAGGGATTGGGAGAGGCTACGAGCAGTACTTC | CASRTGIGRGYEQYF
NA | TRBJ2-7 | TRBV5-1 | TRBD2 | TGCGCCAGCAGCTTGTGTAACGGGACTAGCGGGGGGAGCTCCTACGAGCAGTACTTC | CASSLCNGTSGGSSYEQYF
NA | TRBJ1-1 | TRBV19 | NA | TGTGCCAGTAGTATAGATCTCTTGAACACTGAAGCTTTCTTT | CASSIDLLNTEAFF
few | TRBJ1-2 | TRBV14 | TRBD1 | TGTGCCAGCAGCGGGACAGGGGGCTTCTATGGCTACACCTTC | CASSGTGGFYGYTF
NA | TRBJ1-6 | TRBV7-9 | TRBD1 | TGTGCCAGCAGCTTAGAAACAGGGGAAAATTCACCCCTCCACTTT | CASSLETGENSPLHF
NA | TRBJ1-2 | TRBV30 | NA | TGTGCCTGGGGAGTGAGGCAGCCGATTGGCTATGGCTACACCTTC | CAWGVRQPIGYGYTF
NA | TRBJ2-3 | TRBV14 | NA | TGTGCCAGCAGCCAAGAAAGACTAGGGGTACGCACAGATACGCAGTATTTT | CASSQERLGVRTDTQYF
NA | TRBJ2-1 | TRBV28 | TRBD1 | TGTGCCAGCAGTAACCGGACAGGGGTTTTAGTCAATGAGCAGTTCTTC | CASSNRTGVLVNEQFF
NA | TRBJ2-7 | TRBV5-4 | NA | TGTGCCAGCAGCTTGGGGAAGAACAGGGATTACGAGCAGTACTTC | CASSLGKNRDYEQYF
NA | TRBJ2-7 | TRBV5-5 | TRBD1 | TGTGCCAGCAGCTTGGAGGACCCGGGACAGGGATACGAGCAGTACTTC | CASSLEDPGQGYEQYF
NA | TRBJ1-5 | TRBV4-1 | NA | TGCGCCAGCAGCCCTGAGAGGACAGCTTATAGCAATCAGCCCCAGCATTTT | CASSPERTAYSNQPQHF
NA | TRBJ2-3 | TRBV5-1 | TRBD1 | TGCGCCAGCAGCCTGGACGGACAGGGGAGGATCACAGATACGCAGTATTTT | CASSLDGQGRITDTQYF
NA | TRBJ1-3 | TRBV30 | NA | TGTGCCTGGAGTTCGGGGGGGAACTCTGGAAACACCATATATTTT | CAWSSGGNSGNTIYF
NA | TRBJ2-5 | TRBV6-5 | TRBD2 | TGTGCCAGCAGGCGTGGGACTATCCAAGAGACCCAGTACTTC | CASRRGTIQETQYF
NA | TRBJ1-1 | TRBV4-1 | NA | TGCGCCAGCAGCCAAGATTTTCGGGACACGGACAACACTGAAGCTTTCTTT | CASSQDFRDTDNTEAFF
NA | TRBJ2-5 | TRBV19 | NA | TGTGCCAGTAGTATCTTCGGGAAAGAGACCCAGTACTTC | CASSIFGKETQYF